The subject of this entry is one T cell receptor beta chain. This CDR3 has 17 residues. The J segment lost 3 bases and the V segment lost 0 bases, leaving 5 bases of the junction unmatched. Germline CDR1 SGDLS, CDR2 YYNGEE. CD4+ cells yielded CD45RA+ naive and CD45RA-negative memory subsets. The sample belongs to a study of shared clonotypes between healthy human individuals. Looking at the study overall: Used for every donor were three CD4 naive, three CD4 memory, two CD8 naive and one CD8 memory plate.

This table comes from immunoSEQ multiplex PCR, and its TCRdb copy is limited to in-frame clones, with some not included. The sample lists about 180,000 clones, 90% to 95% seen once, with 0.067% in the top ten. The sample comprised naive CD4+ T cells sorted from blood. Subset defined: CD45RA+ positively selected. J is TRBJ2-6 and V is TRBV9; 8 bases line up with TRBD2. The receptor was isolated from a woman in her twenties or thirties in good health. The CDR3 coding sequence is TGTGCCAGCAGCGTAGAAGCGGGAGCTGGTGGGGCCAACGTCCTGACTTTC. Encoded protein: CASSVEAGAGGANVLTF.